These 23 T cell receptor beta chains were all obtained from the same sample, sequenced in a study of cytomegalovirus exposure and HLA in healthy donors (TCRdb year 2017). Library preparation used the immunoSEQ multiplex PCR assay. For the multiplex PCR, a mixture combining 60 forward primers for TCR Vbeta segments and 13 reverse primers for TCR Jbeta segments was used. TCRdb provides this immuneACCESS table in a form limited to in-frame rearrangements. Some clones are lacking; in checked studies, under half of them reflect an unresolved V gene, and why the rest are absent is not known. The sample yields about 150,000 clones; around 76% were counted once. Of the sample, 1.5% to 1.9% is held by the ten largest clones. The sample consisted of PBMCs. The receptors shown here come from a man aged 35-49 years in good health and CMV-seronegative.

The gene calls are TRBV11-2 and TRBJ2-7, with TRBD2 matching 10 bases. The trim removed 7 bases at V and 4 bases at J, leaving 19 bases unmatched. CDR3 length equals 18 residues. Germline loops: CDR1 SGHAT, CDR2 FQNNGV. CDR3 in amino acids: CASTIRPQAGGPRYEQYV. In nucleotides, the CDR3 is TGTGCCAGCACCATCCGTCCCCAAGCGGGAGGGCCTAGGTACGAGCAGTACGTC.

The chain joins TRBV4-1 to TRBJ2-5; 8 nucleotides align to TRBD1. Germline V CDR1 and CDR2: MGHRA, YSYEKL. Germline trimming cut 0 bases from V and 2 bases from J; bases unmatched to any gene: 5. This CDR3 region has 16 residues. The CDR3 region is CASSQEATGGQETQYF. For the CDR3, the DNA is TGCGCCAGCAGCCAAGAGGCCACAGGGGGGCAAGAGACCCAGTACTTC.

The rearrangement joins TRBV29-1 to TRBJ1-5, with 9 bases aligning to TRBD1. The V gene's germline CDR1 is SQVTM and CDR2 ANQGSEA. CDR3 length: 16 amino acids. V gave up 4 bases and J gave up 7 bases; unmatched junction bases: 14. CDR3 region: CSVVLQGQGAEQPQHF. The CDR3 DNA reads TGCAGCGTTGTTTTACAGGGACAGGGTGCGGAGCAGCCCCAGCATTTT.

Points on this clone: A junction end diverges from the germline sequence, so it may reflect a read error. This chain uses TRBV7-9 with TRBJ2-2, with TRBD1 matching 7 bases. Germline V gives CDR1 SEHNR, CDR2 FQNEAQ (reference sequence). The CDR3 loop spans 15 amino acids. This CDR3 reads CSSSLQGKGTGELFF. DNA for the CDR3: TGTTCCAGCAGCTTACAGGGGAAGGGCACCGGGGAGCTGTTTTTT. Drawing the rest from reference TRBV7-9 and TRBJ2-2, the complete variable domain is DTGVSQNPRHKITKRGQNVTFRCDPISEHNRLYWYRQTLGQGPEFLTYFQNEAQLEKSRLLSDRFSAERPKGSFSTLEIQRTEQGDSAMYLCSSSLQGKGTGELFFGEGSRLTVL.

CDR3 in amino acids: CASSFGLGAQGYTF. CDR3 sequence (DNA): TGTGCCAGCAGCTTTGGGTTGGGGGCGCAGGGCTACACCTTC. The genes are TRBV5-4 and TRBJ1-2; a possible D gene is TRBD1 (6 bases). The V end was cut by 2 bases, the J end by 8 bases, with 16 bases between. Germline V gives CDR1 SGHNT, CDR2 YYREEE (reference sequence). This CDR3 region has 14 residues.

The chain's CDR3 is CASWGQGAIASSGNTIYF. The CDR3, as DNA: TGTGCCAGCTGGGGACAGGGAGCAATAGCCTCCTCTGGAAACACCATATATTTT. The V gene is TRBV18, the J gene TRBJ1-3; 9 nucleotides match TRBD1. Germline trimming cut 7 bases from V and 0 bases from J; bases unmatched to any gene: 13. Germline CDR1 is KGHSH and CDR2 is LQKENI. This CDR3 is built from 18 residues.

The V call is TRBV5-4, the J call TRBJ2-1; 11 nucleotides match TRBD2. CDR1 is SGHNT and CDR2 is YYREEE in the germline V gene (reference sequence). V gave up 1 base and J gave up 9 bases; unmatched junction bases: 6. The CDR3 has 15 amino acids. The CDR3 DNA reads as TGTGCCAGCAGCTTGAGCGGGGGACTAGCGGCTGAGCAGTTCTTC. This gives the protein CASSLSGGLAAEQFF.

This clone occurred once. The chain employs TRBV5-6 and TRBJ1-2, with D possibly being TRBD1 (6 bases). Germline CDR1 reads SGHDT; CDR2 reads YYEEEE. Trimming removed 4 bases from V and 2 bases from J, with 18 bases in between. The length of the CDR3 is 16 residues. The CDR3: CASSGEERTANYGYTF. The CDR3 DNA is TGTGCCAGCAGCGGAGAAGAAAGGACAGCGAACTATGGCTACACCTTC.

The V call is TRBV5-1, the J call TRBJ2-1; 10 bases line up with TRBD2. In germline, CDR1 is SGHRS, CDR2 YFSETQ. V lost 4 bases and J lost 5; bases outside the gene matches: 6. The CDR3 runs to 15 residues. DNA of the CDR3: TGCGCCAGCAGCCCCGAAGGGACTAGCGACAATGAGCAGTTCTTC. As protein: CASSPEGTSDNEQFF.

The CDR3 DNA sequence: TGTGCCAGCAGCTTGGGACTAGCGGGAGGCTCCTACAATGAGCAGTTCTTC. Its translation: CASSLGLAGGSYNEQFF. This sequence joins TRBV5-6 and TRBJ2-1; 13 positions match TRBD2. CDR1 is SGHDT and CDR2 is YYEEEE in the germline V gene. V trimming: 0 bases; J trimming: 0 bases; junction bases outside the gene matches: 0. This CDR3 is 17 amino acids long.

This rearrangement joins TRBV10-2 to TRBJ2-7, with 9 positions matching TRBD2. The germline CDR1 and CDR2 sequences are WSHSY and SAAADI. The V gene end was trimmed by 4 bases and the J gene end by 2 bases; junction bases not matched to a gene: 6. The CDR3 has 15 amino acids. The CDR3 protein is CASSVSGGDTYEQYF. The DNA of the CDR3 is TGCGCCAGCAGTGTTAGCGGGGGCGATACCTACGAGCAGTACTTC.

The chain employs TRBV6-5 and TRBJ2-5, with D uncertain. The CDR3 consists of 14 residues. CDR1 MNHEY and CDR2 SVGAGI come from the germline V gene. Trimming took 0 bases from V and 5 from J, leaving 10 bases between them. The CDR3 nucleotides are TGTGCCAGCAGTTACTCGGCGAAGAGGGAGACCCAGTACTTC. Translated: CASSYSAKRETQYF.

J is TRBJ1-5 and V is TRBV5-5; 7 nucleotides match TRBD1. This CDR3 is built from 15 residues. The V gene's germline CDR1 is SGHKS and CDR2 YYEKEE (reference sequence). The junction had 10 bases not matched to a gene; V was cut back by 4 bases and J by 6 bases. CDR3 sequence (DNA): TGTGCCAGCAGCCCCGATATGACAGGGAGTCAGCCCCAGCATTTT. Translating gives CASSPDMTGSQPQHF.

V is TRBV14 and J is TRBJ1-1, with D unresolved. The CDR3 loop spans 16 amino acids. The V gene's germline CDR1 is SGHDN and CDR2 FVKESK. The germline V and J ends were trimmed by 1 base and 6 bases, with 18 bases remaining between them. The CDR3 bases are TGTGCCAGCAGCCAAGCGGCGTCAGCCCCAGGATCTGAAGCTTTCTTT. It yields the protein CASSQAASAPGSEAFF.

This chain connects TRBV19 to TRBJ1-2, with 7 bases lining up with TRBD1. Unmatched junction bases numbered 9, after V lost 3 bases and J lost 2 bases. The CDR3 has 16 residues. Germline V gene data show CDR1 as LNHDA and CDR2 as SQIVND (reference sequence). CDR3 DNA sequence: TGTGCCAGTAGTATGGCCGGACAGGAGGTGAACTATGGCTACACCTTC. Residues: CASSMAGQEVNYGYTF.

Remarks on this clone: Mismatch with germline at one junction end may stem from a read error. The rearrangement uses TRBV29-1 and TRBJ2-6; a possible D gene is TRBD1 (6 bases). Germline CDR1 reads SQVTM; CDR2 reads ANQGSEA. CDR3 size: 13 residues. CDR3 loop: CSVDSSGANGLTF. The DNA of the CDR3 is TGCAGCGTGGACAGCTCTGGGGCCAACGGCCTGACTTTC. Combining the CDR3 with reference TRBV29-1 and TRBJ2-6 gives the whole variable domain SAVISQKPSRDICQRGTSLTIQCQVDSQVTMMFWYRQQPGQSLTLIATANQGSEATYESGFVIDKFPISRPNLTFSTLTVSNMSPEDSSIYLCSVDSSGANGLTFGAGSRLTVL.

This clone was recorded once. This rearrangement joins TRBV19 to TRBJ2-1; 10 positions agree with TRBD2. Trimming took 0 bases from V and 9 from J; bases not matched to a gene: 20. This CDR3 has 20 amino acids. The germline gives CDR1 LNHDA, CDR2 SQIVND (reference sequence). The CDR3 DNA follows: TGTGCCAGTAGTATAGACACCCCTCGGACTAGCGGAAAGCAGTCGGGTGAGCAGTTCTTC. Translating it yields CASSIDTPRTSGKQSGEQFF.

This clone was found a few times. DNA of the CDR3: TGTGCCAGCAGTCCACACCCCGCCGGGACAGGGGGCGTTATATCTGGCTACACCTTC. As protein: CASSPHPAGTGGVISGYTF. The J gene is TRBJ1-2, the V gene TRBV28; TRBD1 matches at 12 bases. Trimming removed 5 bases from V and 7 bases from J; junction bases left unmatched: 20. There are 19 residues in the CDR3. Per the germline V gene, CDR1 is MDHEN and CDR2 is SYDVKM.

The rearrangement uses TRBV30 and TRBJ1-3, with TRBD1 matching over 7 bases. The CDR3 contains 14 residues. Germline CDR1 is GTSNPN and CDR2 is SVGIG (reference sequence). The ends lost 5 bases at V and 0 bases at J; junction bases unmatched: 4. Here the CDR3 DNA reads TGTGCCTGGGGACAGGTCTTCTCTGGAAACACCATATATTTT. Its translation: CAWGQVFSGNTIYF.

V and J are TRBV6-5 and TRBJ1-5; 7 bases fit TRBD1. The germline V gene encodes CDR1 MNHEY and CDR2 SVGAGI. V was clipped by 2 bases and J by 5 bases; unmatched bases: 6. CDR3 size: 15 residues. CDR3 bases: TGTGCCAGCAGTTACAAAGACAGGGTCGATCAGCCCCAGCATTTT. Its protein is CASSYKDRVDQPQHF.

This clone was detected once. The chain recombines TRBV11-2 with TRBJ1-5, with D hard to call. Germline V gene sequence: CDR1 SGHAT, CDR2 FQNNGV. This CDR3 contains 15 residues. The ends were cut back, 0 bases at V and 2 bases at J, with 8 bases in the middle. The CDR3 DNA follows: TGTGCCAGCAGCTTAGATGGCAGCGGCAATCAGCCCCAGCATTTT. This encodes CASSLDGSGNQPQHF.

The gene calls are TRBV6-6 and TRBJ2-5; D possibly corresponds to TRBD1 (6 bases). Germline-derived CDR1 and CDR2 are MNHNY and SVGAGI (reference sequence). Between the trimmed V and J ends, which lost 4 bases and 2 bases, there was a span of 17 bases. The CDR3 runs to 16 residues. CDR3 sequence reads: CASSSGLVGTQETQYF. The CDR3 DNA reads as TGTGCCAGCAGTTCAGGGTTAGTGGGGACACAAGAGACCCAGTACTTC.

The genes are TRBV6-6 and TRBJ2-7; D might be TRBD1 (5 bases). Trimming pared 6 bases from V and 6 bases from J, leaving 15 bases between. CDR1 MNHNY and CDR2 SVGAGI come from the germline V gene (reference sequence). The CDR3 has 13 amino acids. The CDR3 DNA is TGTGCCAGCAGACCAGTGGGCCAGGGCGAGCAGTACGTC. Its protein is CASRPVGQGEQYV.